This T cell receptor (beta chain) was documented in a study of shared clonotypes between healthy human individuals. Regarding the study as a whole: Generally, naive subsets came out with larger estimated richness than memory subsets. Sampling was confined to blood; repertoires within tissues likely differ.

This clone was counted a few times. Its antigen is not identified. The study drew its donors from healthy HIV-negative adults without recent acute infections or vaccinations. The V end was cut by 3 bases, the J end by 4 bases, with 11 bases between. Germline lookup yields CDR1 MDHEN and CDR2 SYDVKM. This CDR3 region has 14 residues. Repertoires were generated with immunoSEQ multiplex PCR, while TCRdb's copy carries only in-frame clones and drops some. The sample includes about 1 million clones, about 80% of them seen just once. The V gene is TRBV28, the J gene TRBJ2-3, with TRBD2 as a possible D gene (7 bases). The TCR originated in a man younger than 35 in good health. Specimen: memory CD4+ T cells sorted from blood. Subset here: CD45RA-negative fraction. The CDR3 bases are TGTGCCAGCAGTTTCGAGGGGGGGCCAGATACGCAGTATTTT. Amino acid sequence: CASSFEGGPDTQYF.